In this sample, the clone carrying this T cell receptor beta chain turned up once. The antigen remains unidentified. This entry is derived from a study of T cell responses to AZD1222 COVID-19 vaccine. Study-level results: Spike-specific TCR breadth and depth were elevated following two AZD1222 doses. Unmutated variant regions are reportedly targeted by nearly half of spike-specific TCRs.

V was trimmed by 5 bases and J by 1 base, leaving 8 bases between them. The CDR3 runs 13 residues. Per germline, CDR1 SGHAT and CDR2 FQNNGV. TCRdb keeps only in-frame clones here, not all; method: immunoSEQ multiplex PCR. Of 150,000 to 200,000 clones in the sample, roughly 90% were seen once. The chain links TRBV11-2 to TRBJ2-5, with no clear D. The TCR comes from an adult in good health. The material sequenced was peripheral blood, taken on day 0 of AZD1222 vaccination. In nucleotides, the CDR3 is TGTGCCAGCAGCCTTGGGCCCCAAGAGACCCAGTACTTC. This translates into CASSLGPQETQYF.